The 22 T cell receptor beta chains in this list originate from one sample, sequenced in a study of blood T cells in healthy people across ages. The use of a sample-barcoded 5' primer and a J-beta primer mix characterized a second PCR of roughly 6 to 11 cycles. TCRdb called the 5' RACE reads again in MiXCR, with one record for every CDR3 protein. The sample holds roughly 800,000 distinct CDR3 sequences, roughly 25% seen once. These same records also appear under a second study, on T cells of mothers and their children.

The specimen sequenced was blood. The receptors were gathered from a boy under 18 in good health.

The V call is TRBV4-1, the J call TRBJ2-2; perhaps TRBD1 as D (6 bases). Trimming removed 0 bases from V and 7 bases from J, with 12 bases in between. Germline V gene data show CDR1 as MGHRA and CDR2 as YSYEKL. The CDR3 sequence is 15 residues long. CDR3 DNA sequence: TGCGCCAGCAGCCAAGAGCCTTCAGGGGTCGGGGAGCTGTTTTTT. It yields the protein CASSQEPSGVGELFF.

This chain joins TRBV6-5 and TRBJ2-5; 9 nucleotides match TRBD1. The better agreement between TRBJ2-1 and the DNA end casts doubt on the J call. The germline V gene has CDR1 MNHEY and CDR2 SVGAGI. CDR3 size: 15 residues. CDR3 loop: CASRTGTGIYNEQFF. Written as DNA, the CDR3 is TGTGCCAGCAGAACCGGGACAGGGATCTACAATGAGCAGTTCTTC.

The rearrangement uses TRBV5-5 and TRBJ2-1; 8 bases are shared with TRBD1. CDR3 length: 15 amino acids. The V segment lost 3 bases and the J segment 6 bases; nucleotides outside the gene matches: 8. The germline V gene encodes CDR1 SGHKS and CDR2 YYEKEE (reference sequence). The CDR3 bases are TGTGCCAGCAGCTCCCCGGACAGGGTGGTCAATGAGCAGTTCTTC. Its translation is CASSSPDRVVNEQFF.

The chain is built from TRBV5-1 and TRBJ1-6; D is unclear. CDR1 is SGHRS and CDR2 is YFSETQ in the germline V gene. The CDR3 runs to 17 residues. V was clipped by 2 bases and J by 0 bases, with 12 bases between them. CDR3 loop: CASSFNTLSSYNSPLHF. The CDR3 bases are TGCGCCAGCAGCTTTAACACATTGAGCTCCTATAATTCACCCCTCCACTTT.

This clonotype was counted a few times. This chain uses TRBV29-1 with TRBJ1-3; D is ambiguous. Germline V gene sequence: CDR1 SQVTM, CDR2 ANQGSEA. The ends were cut back, 5 bases at V and 2 bases at J, with 10 bases in the middle. The CDR3 has 13 residues. The CDR3 reads CSVKTVTGNTIYF. For the CDR3, the DNA is TGCAGCGTTAAGACCGTGACTGGAAACACCATATATTTT.

This clonotype was counted only a few times. The CDR3 protein is CASSPEGATPRNEQFF. CDR3 in DNA: TGTGCCAGCAGCCCCGAAGGTGCTACCCCTAGAAATGAGCAGTTCTTC. The chain links TRBV3-1 to TRBJ2-5; no firm D call. Near its end, the DNA agrees better with TRBJ2-1, so the J call may be wrong. This CDR3 contains 16 residues. Germline V gene sequence: CDR1 LGHDT, CDR2 YNNKEL (reference sequence).

This chain links TRBV28 with TRBJ2-5; a possible D gene is TRBD1 (6 bases). Matching the DNA end better, TRBJ2-1 makes the J call doubtful. Germline loops: CDR1 MDHEN, CDR2 SYDVKM. The CDR3 contains 12 residues. The CDR3 protein is CASRPNMDSQFF. CDR3 bases: TGTGCCAGCAGACCAAATATGGACAGCCAGTTCTTC.

The chain links TRBV29-1 to TRBJ2-3; tentatively, D is TRBD1 or TRBD2 (5 bases each). The CDR3 length is 14 residues. The V and J ends lost 3 bases and 8 bases respectively, with 18 bases between them. Germline assignment: CDR1 SQVTM and CDR2 ANQGSEA. The CDR3 here is CSVELAGRQRTQYF. The DNA of the CDR3 is TGCAGCGTTGAGCTGGCAGGGAGACAGCGTACGCAGTATTTT.

This clonotype was detected only a few times. The J gene is TRBJ2-5, the V gene TRBV29-1; D is possibly TRBD2 (6 bases). The assigned J gene may be wrong: the sequence end matches TRBJ2-1 better. This CDR3 has 12 residues. Per the germline V gene, CDR1 is SQVTM and CDR2 is ANQGSEA. The CDR3 loop is CSVEPRESGQFF. The CDR3 region has the DNA TGCAGCGTTGAACCCCGGGAGTCTGGGCAGTTCTTC.

The chain combines TRBV12-3 or TRBV12-4 with TRBJ1-4; a weak D match, TRBD1 (6 bases). The CDR3 is 15 residues long. The germline V and J ends were trimmed by 7 bases and 0 bases, with 12 bases remaining between them. The chain's CDR3 is CASKDRGTTNEKLFF. The DNA of the CDR3 is TGTGCCAGCAAGGACAGAGGAACAACTAATGAAAAACTGTTTTTT.

This clonotype was counted a few times. The gene calls are TRBV9 and TRBJ1-2; D not certain. From germline, CDR1 is SGDLS and CDR2 YYNGEE. The V end lost 0 bases, the J end lost 0 bases, and 9 bases lay between the germline ends. CDR3 length: 15 amino acids. The CDR3 sequence is CASSVATDTNYGYTF. As DNA, the CDR3 is TGTGCCAGCAGCGTAGCTACAGATACTAACTATGGCTACACCTTC.

In its sample, this clonotype was seen a few times. This chain connects TRBV20-1 to TRBJ2-3, with no clear D. The CDR3 totals 16 residues. V shed 4 bases and J shed 8 bases, with 25 bases lying between them. Germline V lookup: CDR1 DFQATT, CDR2 SNEGSKA (reference sequence). CDR3: CSAIPGVSYSAVTQYF. As DNA, the CDR3 is TGCAGTGCTATTCCCGGAGTCTCTTATTCGGCGGTTACGCAGTATTTT.

The table lists this clonotype with a few counts. The chain joins TRBV7-2 to TRBJ2-7; D not certain. V was pared by 6 bases and J by 0 bases, with 12 bases between. This CDR3 spans 14 amino acids. The germline CDR1 and CDR2 sequences are SGHTA and FQGNSA. For the CDR3, the DNA is TGTGCCAGCAGGCGTGGGCGGAGCTCCTACGAGCAGTACTTC. It codes for CASRRGRSSYEQYF.

This chain connects TRBV7-2 to TRBJ2-5, with TRBD1 matching over 7 bases. The end of the DNA fits TRBJ2-7 better, so the J call may be wrong. This CDR3 contains 15 residues. In germline, CDR1 is SGHTA, CDR2 FQGNSA. CDR3 in amino acids: CASSLAGQPEYEQYF. The CDR3 bases are TGTGCCAGCAGCTTAGCGGGACAGCCAGAGTACGAGCAGTACTTC.

This clonotype was observed a handful of times. The chain joins TRBV27 to TRBJ2-5, with TRBD1 matching over 8 bases. Germline V CDR1 and CDR2: MNHEY, SMNVEV (reference sequence). The CDR3 runs 16 residues. V shed 5 bases and J 5 bases; nucleotides not matched to a gene: 13. CDR3 sequence (DNA): TGTGCCAGCAGTCGCGTGGACAGGGTGTATGGGGAGACCCAGTACTTC. It yields the protein CASSRVDRVYGETQYF.

The chain couples TRBV27 to TRBJ2-7, with a tentative D call TRBD1 (5 bases). The CDR3 loop spans 14 amino acids. From germline, CDR1 is MNHEY and CDR2 SMNVEV (reference sequence). Trimming removed 2 bases from V and 5 bases from J, with 13 bases in between. The CDR3 loop reads CASSLIGQGNEQYF. The CDR3 DNA is TGTGCCAGCAGTTTAATCGGGCAGGGCAACGAGCAGTACTTC.

This clonotype appeared a few times. This sequence joins TRBV7-9 and TRBJ1-1, with D possibly matching TRBD1 (5 bases). Germline V lookup: CDR1 SEHNR, CDR2 FQNEAQ (reference sequence). Deletions cut 5 bases from V and 7 bases from J, with 23 bases between. The CDR3 contains 16 residues. CDR3 bases: TGTGCCAGCAGCGAGGCGGGGGGGATCCAACTGGGTGAAGCTTTCTTT. Its protein is CASSEAGGIQLGEAFF.

Only a few counts were recorded for this clonotype. The chain employs TRBV6-1 and TRBJ1-1, with 10 bases matching TRBD1. The V gene's germline CDR1 is MNHNS and CDR2 SASEGT. This CDR3 is 14 amino acids long. V lost 8 bases to trimming and J lost 0 bases; unmatched junction nucleotides: 3. The CDR3 coding sequence is TGTGCCAGCTGGACAGGGGGTTTGAACACTGAAGCTTTCTTT. Its translation is CASWTGGLNTEAFF.

This clonotype was seen a handful of times. This chain uses TRBV28 with TRBJ1-2; no clear D gene. The CDR3 spans 14 residues. Trimming pared 8 bases from V and 1 base from J, leaving 14 bases between. Germline loops: CDR1 MDHEN, CDR2 SYDVKM. CDR3 DNA sequence: TGTGCCAGCTCCCCGGGATGGAGTAACTATGGCTACACCTTC. It specifies CASSPGWSNYGYTF.

V gene TRBV7-3 combines with J gene TRBJ2-3; 9 bases map to TRBD1. V was clipped by 6 bases and J by 2 bases; unmatched bases: 6. The CDR3 covers 15 residues. Germline V gene data show CDR1 as SGHTA and CDR2 as FQGTGA. In DNA, the CDR3 is TGTGCCAGCAGTCATGGACAGGGGAACACAGATACGCAGTATTTT. This codes for CASSHGQGNTDTQYF.

This clonotype was detected only a few times. The genes are TRBV18 and TRBJ1-2; D might be TRBD1 (5 bases). Germline loops: CDR1 KGHSH, CDR2 LQKENI. The V end was cut by 0 bases, the J end by 4 bases, with 15 bases between. This CDR3 spans 16 amino acids. The CDR3 loop reads CASSPPRDRHPYGYTF. The CDR3 DNA reads as TGTGCCAGCTCACCACCCCGGGACCGTCACCCCTATGGCTACACCTTC. Combining the CDR3 with reference TRBV18 and TRBJ1-2 gives the whole variable domain NAGVMQNPRHLVRRRGQEARLRCSPMKGHSHVYWYRQLPEEGLKFMVYLQKENIIDESGMPKERFSAEFPKEGPSILRIQQVVRGDSAAYFCASSPPRDRHPYGYTFGSGTRLTVV.

V usage is TRBV5-1 and J usage is TRBJ2-7; D is perhaps TRBD1 or TRBD2 (5 bases each). V dropped 2 bases and J dropped 6 bases, with 15 bases sitting between them. The CDR3 runs 14 residues. CDR1 SGHRS and CDR2 YFSETQ come from the germline V gene. The CDR3 here is CASSFANGAGEQYF. The CDR3 coding sequence is TGCGCCAGCAGCTTTGCGAATGGGGCGGGCGAGCAGTACTTC.